Listed below are T cell receptor beta chains from one sample, sequenced in a study of blood T cell repertoires in COVID-19. The method was immunoSEQ multiplex PCR; TCRdb's version includes in-frame clones alone and lacks a portion of them. The sample holds 200,000 to 300,000 clones, 65% to 90% seen once. Sequenced sample: peripheral blood. These TCRs come from a man in his forties who had recovered from COVID-19. Each CDR3 is given with its conserved first and last residue. D genes are given only for firm matches. The size field is filled for only some rows; it gives once, few, many or a size class.

clone size	D gene	V gene	J gene	CDR3 DNA	CDR3 protein
few	TRBD1	TRBV10-3	TRBJ2-7	TGTGCCACCCAATTTCCGGGACAGGGCTCCTACGAGCAGTACTTC	CATQFPGQGSYEQYF
NA	TRBD1	TRBV5-1	TRBJ2-1	TGCGCCAGCAGCTTGATAGGGGGCCGTAGGAATGAGCAGTTCTTC	CASSLIGGRRNEQFF
once	TRBD1	TRBV6-5	TRBJ1-2	TGTGCCAGCAGTCCCTTAGGGACAGGAGGCTATGGCTACACCTTC	CASSPLGTGGYGYTF
NA	TRBD1	TRBV2	TRBJ1-6	TGTGCCAGCAGTCAGATAGGACAGGATAATTCACCCCTCCACTTT	CASSQIGQDNSPLHF
few	NA	TRBV5-1	TRBJ2-1	TGCGCCAGCAGCTTTGCCAGTGGCAATGAGCAGTTCTTC	CASSFASGNEQFF
NA	NA	TRBV2	TRBJ2-1	TGTGCCAGCAGCACGGAGAGCTCCTACAATGAGCAGTTCTTC	CASSTESSYNEQFF
NA	TRBD2	TRBV30	TRBJ2-5	TGTGCCTGGAGTCCCGGGACTAGCGGGGGGACCGGGGGGGAGACCCAGTACTTC	CAWSPGTSGGTGGETQYF
NA	TRBD1	TRBV9	TRBJ2-2	TGTGCCAGCAGCGCGCTGGGACAGGCGAACACCGGGGAGCTGTTTTTT	CASSALGQANTGELFF
NA	NA	TRBV13	TRBJ1-1	TGTGCCAGCAGCTATCAAATTGACAATATGAACACTGAAGCTTTCTTT	CASSYQIDNMNTEAFF
NA	NA	TRBV5-1	TRBJ2-5	TGCGCCAGCAGCTTGTTCCGTCAAGAGACCCAGTACTTC	CASSLFRQETQYF
NA	NA	TRBV7-8	TRBJ1-1	TGTGCCAGCAGTATAGGGGTGAACACTGAAGCTTTCTTT	CASSIGVNTEAFF
NA	TRBD2	TRBV3-1/TRBV3-2	TRBJ2-2	TGTGCCAGCAGCCAAGGGCTATTGACTAGCCGAGTCACCGGGGAGCTGTTTTTT	CASSQGLLTSRVTGELFF
NA	TRBD2	TRBV5-1	TRBJ2-2	TGCGCCAGCAGGGGACTAGCGGGAGCGGGCACCGGGGAGCTGTTTTTT	CASRGLAGAGTGELFF
NA	NA	TRBV5-6	TRBJ2-7	TGTGCCAGCAGCTTGTTAGGCCGGGTGGGCGAGCAGTACTTC	CASSLLGRVGEQYF
NA	NA	TRBV19	TRBJ2-6	TGTGCCAGTAATTTCGGGGGTGGGGCCAACGTCCTGACTTTC	CASNFGGGANVLTF
NA	NA	TRBV20-1	TRBJ2-5	TGCAGTGCTAGCGTCCAAGAGACCCAGTACTTC	CSASVQETQYF
NA	TRBD1	TRBV7-2	TRBJ1-5	TGTGCCAGCAGCTTTCCCGGGACAGGGGAGCCCCAGCATTTT	CASSFPGTGEPQHF
NA	NA	TRBV7-9	TRBJ1-1	TGTGCCAGCTTACCGCCCGCAGCGATTGAAGCTTTCTTT	CASLPPAAIEAFF
NA	NA	TRBV7-2	TRBJ1-1	TGTGCCAGCAGCTTAGGACCAGGGATGAACACTGAAGCTTTCTTT	CASSLGPGMNTEAFF
NA	TRBD2	TRBV14	TRBJ2-1	TGTGCCAGCAGCCAAGAAGGGGTAGCGGGCTCCTACAATGAGCAGTTCTTC	CASSQEGVAGSYNEQFF
NA	NA	TRBV18	TRBJ1-2	TGTGCCAGCTCCAGGGGCGGAAATGGCTACACCTTC	CASSRGGNGYTF
many	TRBD1	TRBV4-3	TRBJ1-1	TGCGCCAGCAGCCAAGGGCTCGAGGGGGCTTATTCTGAAGCTTTCTTT	CASSQGLEGAYSEAFF
once	TRBD2	TRBV6-1	TRBJ2-3	TGTGCCAGCAGTGATAGCGGGTTTGATACGCAGTATTTT	CASSDSGFDTQYF
NA	TRBD1	TRBV7-2	TRBJ1-2	TGTGCCAGCAGGGGAGACAGGGCGAATGGCTACACCTTC	CASRGDRANGYTF
NA	TRBD2	TRBV7-2	TRBJ2-7	TGTGCCAGCAGCTTGACCGGACTAGTCTACGAGCAGTACTTC	CASSLTGLVYEQYF
NA	TRBD1	TRBV10-3	TRBJ2-7	TGTGCCATCAGGCGGACAGGACCAAACTCCTACGAGCAGTACTTC	CAIRRTGPNSYEQYF
NA	NA	TRBV20-1	TRBJ1-2	TGCAGTTTATCAACCGAGGTCTACACCTTC	CSLSTEVYTF
NA	NA	TRBV5-8	TRBJ2-1	TGTGCCAGCAGCTTGGTCGGGACCTACAATGAGCAGTTCTTC	CASSLVGTYNEQFF
NA	TRBD1	TRBV19	TRBJ1-4	TGTGCCAGCCCGACCCCACAGGGGTCTGAAAAACTGTTTTTT	CASPTPQGSEKLFF
NA	TRBD2	TRBV19	TRBJ2-1	TGTGCCAGTAGTATTCTAGCGGGGGGGCTTGAGCAGTTCTTC	CASSILAGGLEQFF
NA	TRBD2	TRBV9	TRBJ2-7	TGTGCCAGCAGCGTAGGGTTTAGCGGGAGTAGCTCCTACGAGCAGTACTTC	CASSVGFSGSSSYEQYF
NA	TRBD2	TRBV9	TRBJ2-3	TGTGCCAGCAGCGCCGGTGGGCGGGGGGACACAGATACGCAGTATTTT	CASSAGGRGDTDTQYF
NA	NA	TRBV30	TRBJ1-4	TGTGCCCATGGGTGGGGAGGTGAACTGTTTTTT	CAHGWGGELFF
NA	TRBD1	TRBV9	TRBJ1-3	TGTGCCAGCAGCGCCCGAGGACAGGTTGCCTCTGGAAACACCATATATTTT	CASSARGQVASGNTIYF
NA	NA	TRBV4-1	TRBJ2-3	TGCGCCAGCAGCCCCGAGGCAGGGGGCACAGATACGCAGTATTTT	CASSPEAGGTDTQYF
NA	NA	TRBV4-1	TRBJ1-5	TGCGCCAGCAGCCAAGATTCAAGGGAGTTGAGCAATCAGCCCCAGCATTTT	CASSQDSRELSNQPQHF
NA	TRBD2	TRBV9	TRBJ2-7	TGTGCCAGCAGCTCGGGACTAGCGGGATCTCCCGCCTACGAGCAGTACTTC	CASSSGLAGSPAYEQYF
once	NA	TRBV12-5	TRBJ2-5	TGTGCTAGTGGTTTGGTAGTGTACAGGAAAGAGACCCAGTACTTC	CASGLVVYRKETQYF